Listed below are T cell receptor beta chains from one sample, sequenced in a study of PD-L1 blockade in urothelial cancer. Repertoires were generated with immunoSEQ multiplex PCR, while TCRdb's copy carries only in-frame clones and drops some. The sample carries approximately 39,000 clones, more than 85% recorded once. Sequenced material: PBMCs, taken around atezolizumab (anti-PD-L1) treatment. Every receptor here comes from a man between 60 and 75 years old with urothelial cancer. Each CDR3 is given with its conserved first and last residue. The order of the fields is CDR3 protein, CDR3 DNA, D gene, J gene, clone size, V gene, CDR3 length. D genes are given only for firm matches. The size entry is marked missing in some rows and otherwise reads once, few, many or a size class.

CDR3aa: CASSLGGTGGGSNQPQHF
CDR3nt: TGTGCCAGCAGCTTAGGGGGGACAGGGGGCGGAAGCAATCAGCCCCAGCATTTT
d_gene: TRBD1
j_gene: TRBJ1-5
abundance: -
v_gene: TRBV11-2
len: 18

CDR3aa: CASSLGLAGGREEQFF
CDR3nt: TGTGCCAGCAGCTTGGGGCTAGCGGGGGGACGAGAAGAGCAGTTCTTC
d_gene: TRBD2
j_gene: TRBJ2-1
abundance: -
v_gene: TRBV5-5
len: 16

CDR3aa: CASSPPSESDTQYF
CDR3nt: TGTGCCAGCTCACCACCGTCCGAGTCGGATACGCAGTATTTT
d_gene: -
j_gene: TRBJ2-3
abundance: once
v_gene: TRBV18
len: 14

CDR3aa: CAWSADSGRGYEQFF
CDR3nt: TGTGCCTGGAGTGCTGACAGCGGGAGGGGTTATGAGCAGTTCTTC
d_gene: TRBD2
j_gene: TRBJ2-1
abundance: -
v_gene: TRBV30
len: 15

CDR3aa: CASSVGASGSLETQYF
CDR3nt: TGTGCCAGCAGCGTAGGGGCTAGCGGGAGTTTGGAGACCCAGTACTTC
d_gene: TRBD2
j_gene: TRBJ2-5
abundance: -
v_gene: TRBV9
len: 16

CDR3aa: CASSDSAGDSYNEQFF
CDR3nt: TGTGCCAGCAGTGACTCAGCGGGGGACTCCTACAATGAGCAGTTCTTC
d_gene: TRBD2
j_gene: TRBJ2-1
abundance: -
v_gene: TRBV6-4
len: 16

CDR3aa: CASSYDSGSGEQYF
CDR3nt: TGTGCCAGCAGTTACGACAGCGGGAGTGGCGAGCAGTACTTC
d_gene: TRBD2
j_gene: TRBJ2-7
abundance: -
v_gene: TRBV6-5
len: 14

CDR3aa: CASSLEGSGSTDTQYF
CDR3nt: TGTGCCAGCAGCTTAGAGGGTAGCGGTAGCACAGATACGCAGTATTTT
d_gene: -
j_gene: TRBJ2-3
abundance: -
v_gene: TRBV7-8
len: 16

CDR3aa: CASSEARPRPDTQYF
CDR3nt: TGTGCCAGCAGTGAAGCCCGCCCGCGGCCAGATACGCAGTATTTT
d_gene: -
j_gene: TRBJ2-3
abundance: -
v_gene: TRBV6-1
len: 15

CDR3aa: CASSFGGVQIPGELFF
CDR3nt: TGTGCCAGCAGCTTTGGAGGGGTCCAGATACCCGGGGAGCTGTTTTTT
d_gene: -
j_gene: TRBJ2-2
abundance: -
v_gene: TRBV7-7
len: 16

CDR3aa: CASSYPRGLAGGQETQYF
CDR3nt: TGTGCCAGCAGCTACCCCCGGGGACTAGCGGGCGGGCAGGAGACCCAGTACTTC
d_gene: TRBD2
j_gene: TRBJ2-5
abundance: -
v_gene: TRBV11-3
len: 18

CDR3aa: CASSFGGTGGPTNEKLFF
CDR3nt: TGCGCCAGCAGCTTCGGGGGGACAGGGGGGCCAACTAATGAAAAACTGTTTTTT
d_gene: TRBD1
j_gene: TRBJ1-4
abundance: -
v_gene: TRBV5-1
len: 18

CDR3aa: CASSPDTAEQFF
CDR3nt: TGTGCCAGCTCACCGGACACTGCTGAGCAGTTCTTC
d_gene: -
j_gene: TRBJ2-1
abundance: -
v_gene: TRBV18
len: 12

CDR3aa: CASSGGGFASTDTQYF
CDR3nt: TGTGCCAGCAGTGGGGGGGGTTTTGCTAGCACAGATACGCAGTATTTT
d_gene: TRBD2
j_gene: TRBJ2-3
abundance: -
v_gene: TRBV9
len: 16

CDR3aa: CASSDRAAGANVLTF
CDR3nt: TGCGCCAGCAGCGACAGGGCGGCTGGGGCCAACGTCCTGACTTTC
d_gene: TRBD1
j_gene: TRBJ2-6
abundance: -
v_gene: TRBV5-1
len: 15

CDR3aa: CASSLSGGYTGDTQYF
CDR3nt: TGTGCCAGCAGCCTAAGCGGGGGGTACACAGGAGATACGCAGTATTTT
d_gene: TRBD2
j_gene: TRBJ2-3
abundance: -
v_gene: TRBV7-6
len: 16

CDR3aa: CASSLRTSGGARYNEQFF
CDR3nt: TGTGCCAGCAGCCTCCGGACTAGCGGGGGGGCCAGGTACAATGAGCAGTTCTTC
d_gene: TRBD2
j_gene: TRBJ2-1
abundance: -
v_gene: TRBV7-2
len: 18

CDR3aa: CASRVGGQAFF
CDR3nt: TGTGCCAGCAGGGTGGGGGGTCAAGCTTTCTTT
d_gene: -
j_gene: TRBJ1-1
abundance: -
v_gene: TRBV6-1
len: 11

CDR3aa: CASSTDPSSGANVLTF
CDR3nt: TGTGCCAGCAGCACAGATCCGTCTTCTGGGGCCAACGTCCTGACTTTC
d_gene: -
j_gene: TRBJ2-6
abundance: once
v_gene: TRBV11-2
len: 16

CDR3aa: CASSPSLNTGELFF
CDR3nt: TGTGCCAGCAGCCCTTCCCTGAACACCGGGGAGCTGTTTTTT
d_gene: -
j_gene: TRBJ2-2
abundance: -
v_gene: TRBV11-3
len: 14

CDR3aa: CASSLAGGESGADTQYF
CDR3nt: TGTGCCAGCAGCCTTGCTGGGGGTGAATCAGGGGCAGATACGCAGTATTTT
d_gene: -
j_gene: TRBJ2-3
abundance: -
v_gene: TRBV11-1
len: 17

CDR3aa: CAWTDRGCYGYTF
CDR3nt: TGTGCCTGGACCGACAGGGGATGCTATGGCTACACCTTC
d_gene: TRBD1
j_gene: TRBJ1-2
abundance: -
v_gene: TRBV30
len: 13